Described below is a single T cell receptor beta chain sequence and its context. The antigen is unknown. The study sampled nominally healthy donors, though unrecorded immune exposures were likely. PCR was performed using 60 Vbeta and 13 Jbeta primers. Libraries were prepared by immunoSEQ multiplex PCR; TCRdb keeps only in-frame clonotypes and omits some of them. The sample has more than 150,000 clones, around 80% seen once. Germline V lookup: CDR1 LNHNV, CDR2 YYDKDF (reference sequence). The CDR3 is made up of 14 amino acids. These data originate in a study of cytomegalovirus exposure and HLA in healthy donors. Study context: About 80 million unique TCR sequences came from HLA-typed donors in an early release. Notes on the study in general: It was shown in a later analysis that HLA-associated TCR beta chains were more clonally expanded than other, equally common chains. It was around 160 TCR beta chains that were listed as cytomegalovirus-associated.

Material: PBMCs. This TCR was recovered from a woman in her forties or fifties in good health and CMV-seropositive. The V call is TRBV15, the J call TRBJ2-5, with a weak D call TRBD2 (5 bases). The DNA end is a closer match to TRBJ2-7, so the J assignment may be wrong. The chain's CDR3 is CATSRDRTGREQYF. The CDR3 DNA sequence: TGTGCCACCAGCAGAGATAGGACTGGACGCGAGCAGTACTTC.